This section outlines one T cell receptor (beta chain) sequence together with its context. Looked up from germline, CDR1 is LNHDA and CDR2 is SQIVND (reference sequence). With V trimmed by 7 bases and J by 0 bases, 4 bases remained unmatched. The CDR3 is 15 amino acids. The source of the sample is a study of cytomegalovirus exposure and HLA in healthy donors. The PCR ran on 60 Vbeta and 13 Jbeta primers. The assay was immunoSEQ multiplex PCR, and TCRdb's table has in-frame clones only and misses some. Found here are 65,000 to 85,000 clones, 68% of them singletons; the top ten hold 2% to 2.5%. Input material: PBMCs. V and J are TRBV19 and TRBJ2-2, with 8 bases that match TRBD2. This sequence originates from a woman between 25 and 40 years old in good health and CMV-seronegative. The CDR3 DNA is TGTGCCAGTACCATCGGGGGGGCGAACACCGGGGAGCTGTTTTTT. Its translation: CASTIGGANTGELFF.